The entry below describes one TCR beta chain. The antigen is unknown. Per the original data handling: In the immunoSEQ data, sequences were junction-only and lacked quality scores, so filtering differed. Sequencing used immunoSEQ multiplex PCR; TCRdb keeps in-frame clones, though not all of them. Clonal size and the V and J genes are those of that table, whereas D and trimming came from the DNA. The table records some 1.5 million clones, roughly 98% of them present only once. CDR1 and CDR2 from the germline V gene are WNHNN and SYGVQD (reference sequence). The CDR3 length is 13 residues. The germline V and J ends were trimmed by 8 bases and 7 bases, with 14 bases remaining between them. This sample stems from a study of shared clonotypes between healthy human individuals. Points from the study as a whole: Among donors, the sharing of clonotypes was expected to be influenced by sequencing depth. Sampling used blood alone; tissue repertoires probably differ.

The V and J genes are TRBV10-1 and TRBJ2-2; D ambiguous. Source material: naive CD4+ T cells sorted from blood. Indicated subset: CD45RA+ positively selected. The sequence derives from a man under 40 in good health. Here the CDR3 DNA reads TGCGCCAGCGGGTCTACCCGGAGCGGGGAGCTGTTTTTT. Translating it yields CASGSTRSGELFF.